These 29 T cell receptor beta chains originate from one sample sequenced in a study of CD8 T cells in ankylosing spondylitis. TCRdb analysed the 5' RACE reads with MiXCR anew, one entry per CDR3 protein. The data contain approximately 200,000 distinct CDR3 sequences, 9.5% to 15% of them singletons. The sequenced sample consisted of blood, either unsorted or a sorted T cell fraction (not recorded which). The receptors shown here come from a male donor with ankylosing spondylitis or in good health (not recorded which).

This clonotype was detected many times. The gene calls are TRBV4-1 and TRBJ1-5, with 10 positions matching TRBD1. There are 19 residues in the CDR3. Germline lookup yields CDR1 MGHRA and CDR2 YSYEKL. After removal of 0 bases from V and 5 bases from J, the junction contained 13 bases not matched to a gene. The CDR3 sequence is CASSQEGGQGSSKYQPQHF. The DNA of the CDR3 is TGCGCCAGCAGCCAAGAAGGGGGACAGGGGAGCAGTAAATATCAGCCCCAGCATTTT.

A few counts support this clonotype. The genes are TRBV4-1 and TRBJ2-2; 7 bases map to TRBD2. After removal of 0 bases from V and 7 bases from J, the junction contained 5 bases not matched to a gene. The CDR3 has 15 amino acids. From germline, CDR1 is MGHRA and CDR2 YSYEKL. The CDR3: CASSQEGGVIGELFF. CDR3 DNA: TGCGCCAGCAGCCAAGAGGGGGGGGTTATCGGGGAGCTGTTTTTT.

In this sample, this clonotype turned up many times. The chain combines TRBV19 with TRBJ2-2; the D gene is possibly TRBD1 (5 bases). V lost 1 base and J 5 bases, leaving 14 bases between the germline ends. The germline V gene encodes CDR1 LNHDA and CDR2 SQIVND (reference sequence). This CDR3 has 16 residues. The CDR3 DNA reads TGTGCCAGTAGTATAGGTCAGGGTGAGAAAACCGGGGAGCTGTTTTTT. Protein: CASSIGQGEKTGELFF.

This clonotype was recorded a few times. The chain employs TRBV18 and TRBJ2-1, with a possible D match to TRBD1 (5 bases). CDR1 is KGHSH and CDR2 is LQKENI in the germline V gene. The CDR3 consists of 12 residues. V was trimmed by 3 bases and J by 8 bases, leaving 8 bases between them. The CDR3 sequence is CASSPQGHEQFF. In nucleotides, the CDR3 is TGTGCCAGCTCACCCCAGGGCCATGAGCAGTTCTTC.

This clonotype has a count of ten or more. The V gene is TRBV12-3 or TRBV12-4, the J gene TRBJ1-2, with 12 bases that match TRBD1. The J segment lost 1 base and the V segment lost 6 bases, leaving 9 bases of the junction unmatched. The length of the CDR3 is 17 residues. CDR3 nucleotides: TGTGCCAGCAGGGAGCCGGGGACAGGGGGCCTTAACTATGGCTACACCTTC. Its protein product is CASREPGTGGLNYGYTF.

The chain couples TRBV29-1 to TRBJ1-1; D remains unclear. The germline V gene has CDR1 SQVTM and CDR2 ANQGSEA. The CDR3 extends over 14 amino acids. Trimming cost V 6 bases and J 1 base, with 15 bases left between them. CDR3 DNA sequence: TGCAGCGTCCGAGGTGTGGACTCGAACACTGAAGCTTTCTTT. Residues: CSVRGVDSNTEAFF.

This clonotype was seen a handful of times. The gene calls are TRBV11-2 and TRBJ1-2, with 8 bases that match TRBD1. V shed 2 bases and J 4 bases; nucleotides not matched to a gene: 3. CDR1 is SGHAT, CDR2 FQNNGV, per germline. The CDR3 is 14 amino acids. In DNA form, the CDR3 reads TGTGCCAGCAGCTTACGGACAGGGTTCTATGGCTACACCTTC. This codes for CASSLRTGFYGYTF.

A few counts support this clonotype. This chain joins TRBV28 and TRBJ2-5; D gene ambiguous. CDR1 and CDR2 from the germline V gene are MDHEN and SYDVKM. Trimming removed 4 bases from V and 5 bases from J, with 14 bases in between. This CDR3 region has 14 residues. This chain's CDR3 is CASSSHSGRETQYF. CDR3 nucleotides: TGTGCCAGCAGTTCCCACAGTGGGCGGGAGACCCAGTACTTC.

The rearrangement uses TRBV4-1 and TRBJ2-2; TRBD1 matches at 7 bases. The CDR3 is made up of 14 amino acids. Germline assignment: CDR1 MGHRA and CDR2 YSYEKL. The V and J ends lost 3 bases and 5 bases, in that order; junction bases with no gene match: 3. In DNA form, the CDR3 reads TGCGCCAGCAGCCAGACCAGGGGGACCGGGGAGCTGTTTTTT. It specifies CASSQTRGTGELFF.

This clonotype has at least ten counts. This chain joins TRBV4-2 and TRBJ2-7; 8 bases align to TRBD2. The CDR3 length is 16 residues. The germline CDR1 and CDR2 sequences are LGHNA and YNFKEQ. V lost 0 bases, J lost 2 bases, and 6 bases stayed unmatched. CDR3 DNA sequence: TGTGCCAGCAGCCAAGAGGGCGGGGGGTATACCTACGAGCAGTACTTC. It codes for CASSQEGGGYTYEQYF.

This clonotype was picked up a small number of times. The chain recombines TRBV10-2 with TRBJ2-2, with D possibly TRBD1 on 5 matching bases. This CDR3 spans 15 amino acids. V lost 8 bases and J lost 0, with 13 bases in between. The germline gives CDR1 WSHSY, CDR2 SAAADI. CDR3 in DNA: TGCGCCAGCGACCCGACAGACGCGAACACCGGGGAGCTGTTTTTT. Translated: CASDPTDANTGELFF.

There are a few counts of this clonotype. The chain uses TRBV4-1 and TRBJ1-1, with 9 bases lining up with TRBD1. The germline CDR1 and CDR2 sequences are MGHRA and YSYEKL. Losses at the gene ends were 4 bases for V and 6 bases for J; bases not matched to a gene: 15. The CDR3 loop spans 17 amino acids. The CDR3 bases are TGCGCCAGCAGCCGATCCGGGACAGGGATGAGGAAGGCTGAAGCTTTCTTT. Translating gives CASSRSGTGMRKAEAFF.

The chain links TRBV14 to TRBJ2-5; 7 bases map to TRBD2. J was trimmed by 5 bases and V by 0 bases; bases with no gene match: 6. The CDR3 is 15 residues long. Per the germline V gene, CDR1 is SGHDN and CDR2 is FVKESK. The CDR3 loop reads CASSQDLGGYETQYF. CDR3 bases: TGTGCCAGCAGCCAAGATCTCGGGGGGTATGAGACCCAGTACTTC.

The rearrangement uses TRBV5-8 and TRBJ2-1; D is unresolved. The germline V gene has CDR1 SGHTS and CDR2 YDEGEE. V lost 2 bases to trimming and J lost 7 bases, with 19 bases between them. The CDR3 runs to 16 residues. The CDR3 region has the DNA TGTGCCAGCAGCTTCTCCCACTACCCCTCTGGGAATGAGCAGTTCTTC. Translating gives CASSFSHYPSGNEQFF. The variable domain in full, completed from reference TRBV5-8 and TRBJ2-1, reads EAGVTQSPTHLIKTRGQQATLRCSPISGHTSVYWYQQALGLGLQFLLWYDEGEERNRGNFPPRFSGRQFPNYSSELNVNALELEDSALYLCASSFSHYPSGNEQFFGPGTRLTVL.

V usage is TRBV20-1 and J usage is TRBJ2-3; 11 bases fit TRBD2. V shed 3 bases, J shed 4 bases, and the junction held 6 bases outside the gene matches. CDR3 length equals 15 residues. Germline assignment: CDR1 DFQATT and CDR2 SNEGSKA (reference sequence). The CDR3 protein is CSASGTSGTPDTQYF. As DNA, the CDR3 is TGCAGTGCTAGCGGGACTAGCGGAACCCCAGATACGCAGTATTTT.

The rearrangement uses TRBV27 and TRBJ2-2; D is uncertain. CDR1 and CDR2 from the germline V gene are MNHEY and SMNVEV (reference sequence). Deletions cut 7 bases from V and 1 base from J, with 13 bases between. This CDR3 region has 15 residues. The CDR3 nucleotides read TGTGCCAGCACCCTCTCCGGCGGGAACACCGGGGAGCTGTTTTTT. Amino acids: CASTLSGGNTGELFF.

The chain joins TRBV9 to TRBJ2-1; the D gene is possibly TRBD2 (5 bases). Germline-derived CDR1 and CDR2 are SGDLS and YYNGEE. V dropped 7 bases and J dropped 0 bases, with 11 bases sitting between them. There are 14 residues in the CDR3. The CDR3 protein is CASEGPSSYNEQFF. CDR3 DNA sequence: TGTGCCAGCGAGGGCCCCAGCTCCTACAATGAGCAGTTCTTC.

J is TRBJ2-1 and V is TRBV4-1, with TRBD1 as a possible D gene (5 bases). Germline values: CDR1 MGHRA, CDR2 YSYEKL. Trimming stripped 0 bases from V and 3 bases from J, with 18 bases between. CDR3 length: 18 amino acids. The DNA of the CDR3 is TGCGCCAGCAGCCAAGAATCGACAGCCCCTCCTATCTACAATGAGCAGTTCTTC. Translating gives CASSQESTAPPIYNEQFF.

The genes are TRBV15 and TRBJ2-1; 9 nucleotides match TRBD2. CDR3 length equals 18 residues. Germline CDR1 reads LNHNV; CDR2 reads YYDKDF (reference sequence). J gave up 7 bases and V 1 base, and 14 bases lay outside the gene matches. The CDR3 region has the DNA TGTGCCACCAGCAGAGTCGGTTTGGTAGCGGGAGAAAGGAATGAGCAGTTCTTC. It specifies CATSRVGLVAGERNEQFF.

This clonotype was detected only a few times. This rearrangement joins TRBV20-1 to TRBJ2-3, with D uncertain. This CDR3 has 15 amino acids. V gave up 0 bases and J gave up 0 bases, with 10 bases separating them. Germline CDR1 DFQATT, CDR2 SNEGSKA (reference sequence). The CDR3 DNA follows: TGCAGTGCTAGAGATCTAACGGGCAGCACAGATACGCAGTATTTT. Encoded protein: CSARDLTGSTDTQYF.

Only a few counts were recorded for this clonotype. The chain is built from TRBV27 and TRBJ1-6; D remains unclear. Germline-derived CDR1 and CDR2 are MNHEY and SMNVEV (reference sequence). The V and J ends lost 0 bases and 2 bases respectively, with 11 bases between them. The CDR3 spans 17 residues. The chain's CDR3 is CASSLSTAIAYNSPLHF. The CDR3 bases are TGTGCCAGCAGTTTATCCACAGCGATCGCCTATAATTCACCCCTCCACTTT.

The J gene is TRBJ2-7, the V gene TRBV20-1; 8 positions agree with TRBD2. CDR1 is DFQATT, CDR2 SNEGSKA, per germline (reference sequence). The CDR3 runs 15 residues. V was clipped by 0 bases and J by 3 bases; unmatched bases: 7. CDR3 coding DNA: TGCAGTGCTAGAGACCTTAGCGGGAACGACTACGAGCAGTACTTC. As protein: CSARDLSGNDYEQYF.

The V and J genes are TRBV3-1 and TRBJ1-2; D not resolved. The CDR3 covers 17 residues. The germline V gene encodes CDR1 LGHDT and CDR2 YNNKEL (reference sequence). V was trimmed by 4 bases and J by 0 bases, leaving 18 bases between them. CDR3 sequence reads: CASSPLSERLANYGYTF. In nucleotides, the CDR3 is TGTGCCAGCAGCCCGCTGTCAGAGCGGTTAGCTAACTATGGCTACACCTTC.

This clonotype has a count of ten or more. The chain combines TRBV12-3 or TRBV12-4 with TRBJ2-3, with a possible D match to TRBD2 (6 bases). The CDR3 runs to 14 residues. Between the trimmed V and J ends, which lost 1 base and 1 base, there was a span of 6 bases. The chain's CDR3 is CASSLVAGTDTQYF. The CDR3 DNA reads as TGTGCCAGCAGTTTAGTAGCGGGCACAGATACGCAGTATTTT.

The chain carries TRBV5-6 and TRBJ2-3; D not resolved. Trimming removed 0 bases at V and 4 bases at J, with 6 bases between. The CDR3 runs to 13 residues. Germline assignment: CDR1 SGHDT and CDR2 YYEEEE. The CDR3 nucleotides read TGTGCCAGCAGCTTGGAGGCGGCAGATACGCAGTATTTT. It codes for CASSLEAADTQYF. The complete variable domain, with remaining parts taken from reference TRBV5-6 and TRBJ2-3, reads DAGVTQSPTHLIKTRGQQVTLRCSPKSGHDTVSWYQQALGQGPQFIFQYYEEEERQRGNFPDRFSGHQFPNYSSELNVNALLLGDSALYLCASSLEAADTQYFGPGTRLTVL.

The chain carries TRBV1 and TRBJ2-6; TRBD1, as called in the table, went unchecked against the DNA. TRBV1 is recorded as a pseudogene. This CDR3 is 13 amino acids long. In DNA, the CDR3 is TGCACCCTTGGGGGTTCAGGGGCCAACGTCCTGACTTTC. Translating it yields CTLGGSGANVLTF.

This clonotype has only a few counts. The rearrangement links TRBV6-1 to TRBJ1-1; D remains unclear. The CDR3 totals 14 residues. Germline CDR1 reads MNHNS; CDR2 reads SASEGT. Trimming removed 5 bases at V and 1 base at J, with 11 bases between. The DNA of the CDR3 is TGTGCCAGCAGTCAGAGGGTCGGGAACACTGAAGCTTTCTTT. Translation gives CASSQRVGNTEAFF.

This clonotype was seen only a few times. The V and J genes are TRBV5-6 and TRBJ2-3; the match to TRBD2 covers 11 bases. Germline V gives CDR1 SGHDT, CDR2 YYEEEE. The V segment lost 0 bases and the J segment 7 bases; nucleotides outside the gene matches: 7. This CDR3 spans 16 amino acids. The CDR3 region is CASSLATSGGLNTQYF. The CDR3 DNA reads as TGTGCCAGCAGCTTGGCAACTAGCGGGGGCCTAAATACGCAGTATTTT.

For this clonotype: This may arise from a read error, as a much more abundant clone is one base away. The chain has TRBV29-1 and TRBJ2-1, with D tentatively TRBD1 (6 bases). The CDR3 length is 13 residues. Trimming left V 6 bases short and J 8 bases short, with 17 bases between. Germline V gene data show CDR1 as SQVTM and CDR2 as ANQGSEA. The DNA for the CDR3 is TGCAGCGTAAGAGGGGCAGGGGAATATGAGCAGTTCTTC. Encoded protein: CSVRGAGEYEQFF.